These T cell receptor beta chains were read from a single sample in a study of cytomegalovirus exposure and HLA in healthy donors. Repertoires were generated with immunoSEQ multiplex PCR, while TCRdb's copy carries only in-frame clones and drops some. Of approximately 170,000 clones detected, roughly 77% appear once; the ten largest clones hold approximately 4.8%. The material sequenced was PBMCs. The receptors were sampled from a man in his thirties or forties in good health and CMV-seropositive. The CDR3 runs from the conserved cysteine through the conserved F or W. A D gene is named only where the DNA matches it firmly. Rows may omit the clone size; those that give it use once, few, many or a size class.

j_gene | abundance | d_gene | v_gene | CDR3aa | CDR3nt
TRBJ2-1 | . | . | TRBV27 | CASSSAEYNEQFF | TGTGCCAGCAGTTCCGCGGAATACAATGAGCAGTTCTTC
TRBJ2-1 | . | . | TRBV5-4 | CASSLADQEQFF | TGTGCCAGCAGCTTGGCAGATCAAGAGCAGTTCTTC
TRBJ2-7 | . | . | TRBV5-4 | CASSLETTVAGEQYF | TGTGCCAGCAGCTTGGAGACGACAGTAGCTGGCGAGCAGTACTTC
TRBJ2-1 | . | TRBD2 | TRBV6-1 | CASSDLIGRANEQFF | TGTGCCAGCAGTGATCTTATCGGGAGGGCCAATGAGCAGTTCTTC
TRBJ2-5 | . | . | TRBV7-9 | CASSALVGSLQETQYF | TGTGCCAGCAGCGCTCTAGTCGGGTCCTTACAAGAGACCCAGTACTTC
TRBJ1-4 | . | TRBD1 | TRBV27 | CASSSRDRGRKLFF | TGTGCCAGCAGTAGCCGGGACAGGGGAAGAAAACTGTTTTTT
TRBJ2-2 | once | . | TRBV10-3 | CAIGGDNRNTGELFF | TGTGCCATCGGGGGGGACAACCGAAACACCGGGGAGCTGTTTTTT
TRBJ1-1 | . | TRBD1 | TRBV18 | CASSPFGTGRQRNTEAFF | TGTGCCAGCTCACCCTTCGGGACAGGCCGACAGCGGAACACTGAAGCTTTCTTT
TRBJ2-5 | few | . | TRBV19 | CASRHRDTYQETQYF | TGTGCCAGTCGCCACCGGGACACCTACCAAGAGACCCAGTACTTC
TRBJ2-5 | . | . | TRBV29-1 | CSVEGVGWQETQYF | TGCAGCGTTGAAGGAGTGGGCTGGCAAGAGACCCAGTACTTC
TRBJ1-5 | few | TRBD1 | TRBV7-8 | CASSVDRIGNQPQHF | TGTGCCAGCAGCGTGGACAGGATAGGGAATCAGCCCCAGCATTTT
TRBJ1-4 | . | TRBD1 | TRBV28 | CASSPSRLTGILRDEKLFF | TGTGCCAGCAGTCCATCCAGATTGACAGGGATTCTTCGGGACGAAAAACTGTTTTTT
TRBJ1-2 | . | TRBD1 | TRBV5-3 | CARSFENTGGRYGYTF | TGTGCCAGAAGCTTCGAAAATACAGGGGGCCGCTATGGCTACACCTTC
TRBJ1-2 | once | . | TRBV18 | CASSPGVQGKSEFGYTF | TGTGCCAGCTCACCCGGTGTGCAGGGCAAAAGCGAGTTTGGCTACACCTTC
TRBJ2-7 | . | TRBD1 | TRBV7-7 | CASSVGTGGTYEQYF | TGTGCTAGCAGCGTGGGGACAGGGGGTACCTACGAGCAGTACTTC
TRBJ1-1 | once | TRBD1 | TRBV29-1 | CSGGQGSAEAFF | TGCAGCGGCGGACAGGGTTCGGCTGAAGCTTTCTTT
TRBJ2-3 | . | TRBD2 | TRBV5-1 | CASSLGLAGVSTDTQYF | TGCGCCAGCAGCTTGGGACTAGCGGGAGTAAGCACAGATACGCAGTATTTT
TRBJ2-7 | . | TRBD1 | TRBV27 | CASSLTQGSSYEQYF | TGTGCCAGCAGTCTGACACAGGGGAGCTCCTACGAGCAGTACTTC
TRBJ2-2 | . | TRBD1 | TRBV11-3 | CASSTDRVVQTGELFF | TGTGCCAGCAGCACGGACAGGGTGGTACAAACCGGGGAGCTGTTTTTT
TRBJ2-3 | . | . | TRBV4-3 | CASSQDSSSTDTQYF | TGCGCCAGCAGCCAAGACTCCTCTAGCACAGATACGCAGTATTTT
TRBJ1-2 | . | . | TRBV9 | CASSVGGVGVNYGYTF | TGTGCCAGCAGCGTAGGCGGAGTAGGGGTTAACTATGGCTACACCTTC
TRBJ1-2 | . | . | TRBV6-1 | CASSDPQDGYTF | TGTGCCAGCAGTGATCCCCAGGATGGCTACACCTTC
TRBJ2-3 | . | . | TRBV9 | CASSFLREQADTQYF | TGTGCCAGCAGCTTCCTCCGGGAGCAAGCAGATACGCAGTATTTT
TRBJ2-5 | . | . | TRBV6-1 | CASSVAYTGREGETQYF | TGTGCCAGCAGTGTTGCATATACAGGGAGAGAAGGGGAGACCCAGTACTTC
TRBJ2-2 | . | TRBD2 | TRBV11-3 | CASSPQASGNTGELFF | TGTGCCAGCTCCCCCCAGGCTAGCGGAAACACCGGGGAGCTGTTTTTT
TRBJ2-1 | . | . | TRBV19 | CASSWGPRDEQFF | TGTGCCAGTAGTTGGGGCCCCAGGGATGAGCAGTTCTTC
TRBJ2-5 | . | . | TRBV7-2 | CASSFGSQETQYF | TGTGCCAGCAGCTTCGGGTCTCAAGAGACCCAGTACTTC
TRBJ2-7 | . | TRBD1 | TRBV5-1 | CASSSMTGSSYEQYF | TGCGCCAGCAGCTCGATGACAGGGAGCTCCTACGAGCAGTACTTC
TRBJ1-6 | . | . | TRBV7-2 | CASSKGKGSNSPLHF | TGTGCCAGCAGTAAAGGCAAGGGGTCGAATTCACCCCTCCACTTT
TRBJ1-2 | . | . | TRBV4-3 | CASSQNTKPNYGYTF | TGCGCCAGCAGCCAAAATACTAAGCCTAACTATGGCTACACCTTC
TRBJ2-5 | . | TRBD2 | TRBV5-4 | CASSFGSGVRETQYF | TGTGCCAGCAGCTTCGGTAGCGGGGTGCGGGAGACCCAGTACTTC
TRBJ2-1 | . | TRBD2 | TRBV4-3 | CASSQRTSDINNEQFF | TGCGCCAGCAGCCAACGGACTAGCGATATTAACAATGAGCAGTTCTTC
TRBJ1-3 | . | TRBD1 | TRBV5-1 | CASSLTGAPSGNTIYF | TGCGCCAGCAGCCTGACAGGGGCGCCCTCTGGAAACACCATATATTTT
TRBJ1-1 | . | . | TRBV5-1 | CASSLRGDSTEAFF | TGCGCCAGCAGCTTAAGGGGTGATAGCACTGAAGCTTTCTTT
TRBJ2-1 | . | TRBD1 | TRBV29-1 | CSVAGTGDYNEQFF | TGCAGCGTTGCCGGGACAGGGGACTACAATGAGCAGTTCTTC
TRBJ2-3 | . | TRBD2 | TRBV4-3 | CASSQGSGGAGPDTQYF | TGCGCCAGCAGCCAAGGTTCGGGGGGGGCGGGCCCAGATACGCAGTATTTT
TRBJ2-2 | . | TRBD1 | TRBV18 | CASSAGTGVTGELFF | TGTGCCAGCTCCGCCGGGACAGGGGTAACCGGGGAGCTGTTTTTT
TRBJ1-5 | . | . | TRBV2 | CASSPGYNQPQHF | TGTGCCAGCAGCCCAGGATACAATCAGCCCCAGCATTTT
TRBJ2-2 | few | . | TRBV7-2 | CASSLGLRADRANTGELFF | TGTGCCAGCAGCTTGGGACTGCGGGCCGACAGAGCGAACACCGGGGAGCTGTTTTTT
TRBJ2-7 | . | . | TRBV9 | CASSELDSVPIYEQYF | TGTGCCAGCAGCGAGCTAGACAGTGTTCCCATCTACGAGCAGTACTTC
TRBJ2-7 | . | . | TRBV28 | CASSPRGGLTYEQYF | TGTGCCAGCAGCCCAAGGGGGGGCCTCACCTACGAGCAGTACTTC
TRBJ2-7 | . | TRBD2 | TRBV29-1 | CSVEDRASGTYEQYF | TGCAGCGTTGAAGATCGCGCTAGCGGGACCTACGAGCAGTACTTC